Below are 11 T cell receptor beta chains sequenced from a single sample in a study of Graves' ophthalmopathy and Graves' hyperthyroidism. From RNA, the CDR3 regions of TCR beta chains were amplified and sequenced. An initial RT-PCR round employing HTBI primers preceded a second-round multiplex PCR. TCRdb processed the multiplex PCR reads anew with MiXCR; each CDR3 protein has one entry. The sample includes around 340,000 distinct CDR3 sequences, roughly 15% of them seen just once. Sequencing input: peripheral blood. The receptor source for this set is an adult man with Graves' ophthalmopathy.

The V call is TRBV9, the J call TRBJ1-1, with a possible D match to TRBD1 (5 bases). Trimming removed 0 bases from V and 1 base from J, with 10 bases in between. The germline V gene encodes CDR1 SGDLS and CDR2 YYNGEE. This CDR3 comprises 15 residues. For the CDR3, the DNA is TGTGCCAGCAGCGTAGAGCTCCAGGGGAACACTGAAGCTTTCTTT. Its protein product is CASSVELQGNTEAFF.

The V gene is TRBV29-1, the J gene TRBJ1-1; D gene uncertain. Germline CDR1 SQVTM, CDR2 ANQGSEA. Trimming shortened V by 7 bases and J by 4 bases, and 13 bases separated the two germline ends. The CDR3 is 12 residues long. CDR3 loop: CSAEVGFTEAFF. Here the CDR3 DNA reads TGCAGCGCTGAGGTTGGATTCACTGAAGCTTTCTTT.

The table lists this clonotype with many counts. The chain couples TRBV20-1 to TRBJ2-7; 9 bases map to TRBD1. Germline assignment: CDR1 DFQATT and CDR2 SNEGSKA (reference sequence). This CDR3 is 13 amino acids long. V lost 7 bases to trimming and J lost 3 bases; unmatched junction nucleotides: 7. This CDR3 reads CSVAMDRGYEQYF. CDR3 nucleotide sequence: TGCAGTGTCGCGATGGACAGGGGCTACGAGCAGTACTTC.

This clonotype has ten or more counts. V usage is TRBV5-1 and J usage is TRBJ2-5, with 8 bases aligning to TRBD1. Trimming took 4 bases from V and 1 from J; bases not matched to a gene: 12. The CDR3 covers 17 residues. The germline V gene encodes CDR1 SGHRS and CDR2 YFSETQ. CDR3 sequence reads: CASSGSVGQGAQETQYF. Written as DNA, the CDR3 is TGCGCCAGCAGCGGATCAGTCGGTCAGGGGGCCCAAGAGACCCAGTACTTC.

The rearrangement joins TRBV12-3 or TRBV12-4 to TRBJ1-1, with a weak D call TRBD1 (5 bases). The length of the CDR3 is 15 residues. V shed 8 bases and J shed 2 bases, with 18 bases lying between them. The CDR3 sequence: CASSNFGTPNTEAFF. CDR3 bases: TGTGCCAGCTCAAACTTCGGGACCCCTAACACTGAAGCTTTCTTT.

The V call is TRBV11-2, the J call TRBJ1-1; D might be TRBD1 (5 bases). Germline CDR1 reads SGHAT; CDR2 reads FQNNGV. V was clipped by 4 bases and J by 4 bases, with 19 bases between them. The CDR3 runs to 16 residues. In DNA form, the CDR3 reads TGTGCCAGCAGCTACTGGGGACGGGTGGCGGGCACTGAAGCTTTCTTT. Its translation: CASSYWGRVAGTEAFF.

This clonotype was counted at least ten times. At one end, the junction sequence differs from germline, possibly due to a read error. The CDR3, as DNA: TGTGCCAGCAGTCCCTATAGCAATCAGCCCCAGCATTTT. Its translation is CASSPYSNQPQHF. The V call is TRBV5-1, the J call TRBJ1-5; D is undetermined. Per germline, CDR1 SGHRS and CDR2 YFSETQ. This CDR3 is 13 amino acids long. The complete variable domain, with remaining parts taken from reference TRBV5-1 and TRBJ1-5, reads KAGVTQTPRYLIKTRGQQVTLSCSPISGHRSVSWYQQTPGQGLQFLFEYFSETQRNKGNFPGRFSGRQFSNSRSEMNVSTLELGDSALYLCASSPYSNQPQHFGDGTRLSIL.

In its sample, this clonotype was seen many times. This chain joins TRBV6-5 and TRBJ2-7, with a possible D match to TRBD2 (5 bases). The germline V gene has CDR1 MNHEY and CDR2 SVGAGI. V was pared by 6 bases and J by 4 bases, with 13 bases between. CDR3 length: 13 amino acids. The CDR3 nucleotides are TGTGCCAGCAGCAACAAACGGGGTTACGAGCAGTACTTC. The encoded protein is CASSNKRGYEQYF.

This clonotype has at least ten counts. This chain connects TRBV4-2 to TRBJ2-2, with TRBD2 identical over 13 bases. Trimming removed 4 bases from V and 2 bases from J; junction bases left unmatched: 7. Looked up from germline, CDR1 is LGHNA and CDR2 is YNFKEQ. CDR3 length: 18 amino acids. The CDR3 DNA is TGTGCCAGCAGCCGCGGACTAGCGGGGGAAATAAACACCGGGGAGCTGTTTTTT. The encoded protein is CASSRGLAGEINTGELFF.

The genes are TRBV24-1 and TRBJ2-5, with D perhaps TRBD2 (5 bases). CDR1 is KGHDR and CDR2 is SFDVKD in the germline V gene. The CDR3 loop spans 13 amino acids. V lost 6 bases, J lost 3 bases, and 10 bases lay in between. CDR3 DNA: TGTGCCACCAGTCCCGTGGGAGAAGAGACCCAGTACTTC. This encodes CATSPVGEETQYF.

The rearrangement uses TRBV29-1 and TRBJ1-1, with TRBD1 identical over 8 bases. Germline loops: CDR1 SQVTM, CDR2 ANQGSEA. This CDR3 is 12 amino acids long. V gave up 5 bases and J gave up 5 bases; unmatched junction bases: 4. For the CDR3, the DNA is TGCAGCGTTAGACAGGGGAGAACTGAAGCTTTCTTT. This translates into CSVRQGRTEAFF. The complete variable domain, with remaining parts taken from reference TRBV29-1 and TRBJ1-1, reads SAVISQKPSRDICQRGTSLTIQCQVDSQVTMMFWYRQQPGQSLTLIATANQGSEATYESGFVIDKFPISRPNLTFSTLTVSNMSPEDSSIYLCSVRQGRTEAFFGQGTRLTVV.